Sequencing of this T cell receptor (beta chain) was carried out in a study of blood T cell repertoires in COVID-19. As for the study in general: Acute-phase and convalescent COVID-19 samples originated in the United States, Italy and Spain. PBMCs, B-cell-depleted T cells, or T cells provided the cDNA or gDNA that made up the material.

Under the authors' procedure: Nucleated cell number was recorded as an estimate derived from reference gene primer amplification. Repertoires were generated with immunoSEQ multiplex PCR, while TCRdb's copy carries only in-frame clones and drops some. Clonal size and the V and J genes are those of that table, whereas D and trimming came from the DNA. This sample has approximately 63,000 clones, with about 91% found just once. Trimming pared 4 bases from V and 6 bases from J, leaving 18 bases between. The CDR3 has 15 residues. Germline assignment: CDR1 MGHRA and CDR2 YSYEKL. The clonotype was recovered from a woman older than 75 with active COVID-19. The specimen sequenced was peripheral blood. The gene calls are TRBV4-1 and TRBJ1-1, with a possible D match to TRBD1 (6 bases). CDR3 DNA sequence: TGCGCCAGCAGCCTCCGGAGCCAGGGGAGCCCTGAAGCTTTCTTT. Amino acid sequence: CASSLRSQGSPEAFF.